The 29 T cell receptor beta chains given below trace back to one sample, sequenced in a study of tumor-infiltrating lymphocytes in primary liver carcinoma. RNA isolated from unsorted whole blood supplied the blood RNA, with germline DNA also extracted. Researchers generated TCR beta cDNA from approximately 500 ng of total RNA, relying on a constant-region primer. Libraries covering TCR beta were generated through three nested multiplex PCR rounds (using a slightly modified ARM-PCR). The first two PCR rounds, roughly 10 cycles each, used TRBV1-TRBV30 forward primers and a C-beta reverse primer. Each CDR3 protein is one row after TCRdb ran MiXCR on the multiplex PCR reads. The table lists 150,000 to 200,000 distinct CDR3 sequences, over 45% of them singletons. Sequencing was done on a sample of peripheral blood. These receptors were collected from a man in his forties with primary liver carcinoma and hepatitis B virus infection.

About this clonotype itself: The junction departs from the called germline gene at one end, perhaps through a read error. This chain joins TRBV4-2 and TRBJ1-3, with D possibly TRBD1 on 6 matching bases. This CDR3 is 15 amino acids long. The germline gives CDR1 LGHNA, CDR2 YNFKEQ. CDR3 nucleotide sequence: TGTGCCAACAGCCAAGTAGGGGGGTATGGAAACACCATATATTTT. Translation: CANSQVGGYGNTIYF.

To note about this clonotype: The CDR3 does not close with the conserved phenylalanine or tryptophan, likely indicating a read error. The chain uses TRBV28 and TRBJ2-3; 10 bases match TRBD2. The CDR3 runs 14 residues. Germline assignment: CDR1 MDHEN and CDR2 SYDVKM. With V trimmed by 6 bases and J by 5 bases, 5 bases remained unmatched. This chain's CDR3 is CASSLAGAQDTQYL. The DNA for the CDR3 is TGTGCCAGCAGCCTAGCGGGAGCGCAAGATACGCAGTATCTT.

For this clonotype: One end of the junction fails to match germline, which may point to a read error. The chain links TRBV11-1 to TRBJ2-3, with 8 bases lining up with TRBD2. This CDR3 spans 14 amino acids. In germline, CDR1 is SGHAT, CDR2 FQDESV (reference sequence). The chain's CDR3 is CVSSLAGPTDTQYF. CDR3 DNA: TGTGTCAGCAGCTTAGCGGGACCTACAGATACGCAGTATTTT. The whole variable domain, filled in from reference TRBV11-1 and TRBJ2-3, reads EAEVAQSPRYKITEKSQAVAFWCDPISGHATLYWYRQILGQGPELLVQFQDESVVDDSQLPKDRFSAERLKGVDSTLKIQPAELGDSAMYLCVSSLAGPTDTQYFGPGTRLTVL.

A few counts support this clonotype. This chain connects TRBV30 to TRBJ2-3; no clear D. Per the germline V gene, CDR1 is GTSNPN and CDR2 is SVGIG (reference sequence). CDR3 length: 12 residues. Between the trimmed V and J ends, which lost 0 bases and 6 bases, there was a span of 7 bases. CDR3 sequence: CAWSVEVDTQYF. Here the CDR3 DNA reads TGTGCCTGGAGTGTAGAGGTGGATACGCAGTATTTT.

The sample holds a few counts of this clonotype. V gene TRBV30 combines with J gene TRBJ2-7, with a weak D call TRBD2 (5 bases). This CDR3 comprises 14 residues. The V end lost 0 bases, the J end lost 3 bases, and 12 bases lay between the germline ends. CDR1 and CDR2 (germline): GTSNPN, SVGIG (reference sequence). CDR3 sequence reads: CAWSVAVVNYEQYF. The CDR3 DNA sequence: TGTGCCTGGAGTGTAGCGGTAGTCAACTACGAGCAGTACTTC.

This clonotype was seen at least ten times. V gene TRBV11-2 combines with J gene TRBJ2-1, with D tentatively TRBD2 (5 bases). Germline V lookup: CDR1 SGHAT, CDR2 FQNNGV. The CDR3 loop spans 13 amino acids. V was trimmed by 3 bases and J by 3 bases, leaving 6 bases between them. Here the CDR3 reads CASSLDFYNEQFF. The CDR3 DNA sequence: TGTGCCAGCAGCTTGGACTTCTACAATGAGCAGTTCTTC.

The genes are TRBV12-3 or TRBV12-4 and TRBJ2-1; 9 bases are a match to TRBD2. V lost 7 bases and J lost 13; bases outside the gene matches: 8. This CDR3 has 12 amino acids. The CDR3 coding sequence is TGTGCCAGCAAAGGACTAGCGAGAGACCAGTTCTTC. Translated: CASKGLARDQFF.

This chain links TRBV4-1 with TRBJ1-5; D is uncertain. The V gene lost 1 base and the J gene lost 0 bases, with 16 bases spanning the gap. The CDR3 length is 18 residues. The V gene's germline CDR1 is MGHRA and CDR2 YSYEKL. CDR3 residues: CASSQVASVGYSNQPQHF. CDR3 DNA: TGCGCCAGCAGCCAAGTAGCGAGCGTGGGGTATAGCAATCAGCCCCAGCATTTT.

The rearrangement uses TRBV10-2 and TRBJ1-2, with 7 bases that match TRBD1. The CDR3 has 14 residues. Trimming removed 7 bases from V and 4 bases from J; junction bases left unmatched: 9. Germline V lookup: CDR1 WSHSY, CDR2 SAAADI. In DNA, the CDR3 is TGCGCCAGCAATTCACAGGGGATAGGCTATGGCTACACCTTC. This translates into CASNSQGIGYGYTF.

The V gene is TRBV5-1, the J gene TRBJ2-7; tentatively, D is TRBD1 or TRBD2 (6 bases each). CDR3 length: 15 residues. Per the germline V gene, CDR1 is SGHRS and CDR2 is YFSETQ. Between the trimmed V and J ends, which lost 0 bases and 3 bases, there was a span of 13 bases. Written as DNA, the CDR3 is TGCGCCAGCAGCTTGGAGGGGGGTCGTTACTACGAGCAGTACTTC. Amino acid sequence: CASSLEGGRYYEQYF.

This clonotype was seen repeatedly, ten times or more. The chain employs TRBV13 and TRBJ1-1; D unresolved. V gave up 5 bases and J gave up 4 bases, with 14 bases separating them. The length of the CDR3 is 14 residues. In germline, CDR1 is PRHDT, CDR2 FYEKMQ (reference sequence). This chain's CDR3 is CASSPPNGGTEAFF. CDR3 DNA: TGTGCCAGCAGCCCCCCCAACGGAGGCACTGAAGCTTTCTTT.

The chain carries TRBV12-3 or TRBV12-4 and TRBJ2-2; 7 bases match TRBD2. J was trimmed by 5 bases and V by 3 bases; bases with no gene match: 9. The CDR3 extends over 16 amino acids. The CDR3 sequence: CASSFGSTAGTGELFF. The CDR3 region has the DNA TGTGCCAGCAGTTTTGGGTCGACAGCGGGGACCGGGGAGCTGTTTTTT.

CDR3 coding DNA: TGTGCCAGCAGCTCTAGCGGGACAGCCTGCAATGAGCAGTTCTTC. Amino acid sequence: CASSSSGTACNEQFF. The chain is built from TRBV7-8 and TRBJ2-1, with TRBD2 matching 9 bases. The CDR3 loop spans 15 amino acids. V lost 4 bases and J lost 6; bases outside the gene matches: 7. Germline CDR1 SGHVS, CDR2 FQNEAQ.

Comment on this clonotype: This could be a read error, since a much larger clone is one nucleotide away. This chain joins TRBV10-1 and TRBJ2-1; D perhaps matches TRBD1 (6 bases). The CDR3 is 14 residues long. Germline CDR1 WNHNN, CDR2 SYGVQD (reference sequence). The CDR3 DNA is TGCGCCGGCAGTGAAGGGGGTTTGGGCGATGAGCAGTTCTTC. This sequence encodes CAGSEGGLGDEQFF.

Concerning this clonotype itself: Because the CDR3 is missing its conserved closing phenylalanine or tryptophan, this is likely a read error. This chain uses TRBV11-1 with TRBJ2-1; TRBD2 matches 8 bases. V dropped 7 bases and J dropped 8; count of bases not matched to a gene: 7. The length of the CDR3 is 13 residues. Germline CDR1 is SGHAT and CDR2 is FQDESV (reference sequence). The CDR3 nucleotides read TGTGCCAGCACTCTCGGGGGGGCGTATGAGCAGTTCTCC. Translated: CASTLGGAYEQFS.

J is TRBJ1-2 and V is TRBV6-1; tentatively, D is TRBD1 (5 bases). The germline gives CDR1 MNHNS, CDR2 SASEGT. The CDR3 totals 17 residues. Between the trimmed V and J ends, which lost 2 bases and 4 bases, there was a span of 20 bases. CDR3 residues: CASSEHLELTVVYGYTF. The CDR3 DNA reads TGTGCCAGCAGTGAACACCTAGAACTGACAGTCGTCTATGGCTACACCTTC.

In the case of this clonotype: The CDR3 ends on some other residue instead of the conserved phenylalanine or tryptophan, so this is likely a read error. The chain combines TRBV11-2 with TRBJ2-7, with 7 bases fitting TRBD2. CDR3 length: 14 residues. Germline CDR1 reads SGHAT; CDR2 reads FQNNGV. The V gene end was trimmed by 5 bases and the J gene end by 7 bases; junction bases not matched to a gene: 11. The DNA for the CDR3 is TGTGCCAGCAGCACCGGACTAGTGGGAGGTGAGCAGTACTCC. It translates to CASSTGLVGGEQYS.

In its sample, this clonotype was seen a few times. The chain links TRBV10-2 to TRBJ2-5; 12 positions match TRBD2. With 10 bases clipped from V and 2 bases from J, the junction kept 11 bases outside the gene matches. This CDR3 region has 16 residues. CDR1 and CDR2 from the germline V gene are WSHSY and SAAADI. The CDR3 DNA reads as TGCGCCATCAGACCCCGCGGGACTAGCGGGCAAGAGACCCAGTACTTC. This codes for CAIRPRGTSGQETQYF.

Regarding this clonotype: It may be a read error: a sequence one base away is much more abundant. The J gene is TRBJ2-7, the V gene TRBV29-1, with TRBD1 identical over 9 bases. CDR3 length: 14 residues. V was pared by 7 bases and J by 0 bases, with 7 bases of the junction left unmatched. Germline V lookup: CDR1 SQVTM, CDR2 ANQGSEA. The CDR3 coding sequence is TGCAGCGAAGCCGGGACAGGGAGCTCCTACGAGCAGTACTTC. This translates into CSEAGTGSSYEQYF.

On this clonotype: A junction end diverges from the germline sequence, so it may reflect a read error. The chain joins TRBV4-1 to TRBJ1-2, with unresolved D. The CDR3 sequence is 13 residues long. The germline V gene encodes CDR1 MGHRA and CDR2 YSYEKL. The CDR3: CVSSLYDSYGYTF. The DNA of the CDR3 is TGCGTCAGCAGCCTTTACGACTCATATGGCTACACCTTC.

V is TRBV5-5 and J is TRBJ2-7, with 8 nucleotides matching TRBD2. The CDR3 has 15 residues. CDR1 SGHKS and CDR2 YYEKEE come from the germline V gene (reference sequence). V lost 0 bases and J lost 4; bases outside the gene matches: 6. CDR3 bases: TGTGCCAGCAGCTTGGGACCGACTAGCGATTACGAGCAGTACTTC. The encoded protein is CASSLGPTSDYEQYF. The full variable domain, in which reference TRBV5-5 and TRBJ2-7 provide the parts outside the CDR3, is DAGVTQSPTHLIKTRGQQVTLRCSPISGHKSVSWYQQVLGQGPQFIFQYYEKEERGRGNFPDRFSARQFPNYSSELNVNALLLGDSALYLCASSLGPTSDYEQYFGPGTRLTVT.

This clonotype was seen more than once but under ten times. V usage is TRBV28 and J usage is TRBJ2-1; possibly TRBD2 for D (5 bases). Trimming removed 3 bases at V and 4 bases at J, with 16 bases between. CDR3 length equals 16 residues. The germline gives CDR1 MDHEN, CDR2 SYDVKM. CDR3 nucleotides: TGTGCCAGCAGTTTCCCGAGAGGGTTCGGTTACAATGAGCAGTTCTTC. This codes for CASSFPRGFGYNEQFF.

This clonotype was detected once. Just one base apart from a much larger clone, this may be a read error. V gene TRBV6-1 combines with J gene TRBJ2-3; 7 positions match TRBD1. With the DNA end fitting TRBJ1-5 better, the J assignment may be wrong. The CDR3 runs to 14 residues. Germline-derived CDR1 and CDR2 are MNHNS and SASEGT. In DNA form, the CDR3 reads TGTGCCAGCAGTAACCGGGACAGCACAGATACGCAGCATTTT. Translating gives CASSNRDSTDTQHF.

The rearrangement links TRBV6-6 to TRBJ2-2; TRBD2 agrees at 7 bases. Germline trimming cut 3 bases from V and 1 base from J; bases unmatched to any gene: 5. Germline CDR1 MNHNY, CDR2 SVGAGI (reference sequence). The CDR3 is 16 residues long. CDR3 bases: TGTGCCAGCAGTTATGGGGCTAGCGGGAACACCGGGGAGCTGTTTTTT. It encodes CASSYGASGNTGELFF.

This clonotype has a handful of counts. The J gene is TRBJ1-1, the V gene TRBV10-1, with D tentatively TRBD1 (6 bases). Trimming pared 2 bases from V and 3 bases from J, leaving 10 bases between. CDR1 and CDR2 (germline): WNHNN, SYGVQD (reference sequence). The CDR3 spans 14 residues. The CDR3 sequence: CASSENRAYTEAFF. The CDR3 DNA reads TGCGCCAGCAGTGAGAACAGGGCGTACACTGAAGCTTTCTTT.

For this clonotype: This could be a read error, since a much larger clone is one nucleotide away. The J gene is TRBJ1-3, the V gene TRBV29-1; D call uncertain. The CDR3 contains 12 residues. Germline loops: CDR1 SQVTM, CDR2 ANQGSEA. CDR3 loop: CRVVPAGNTIYF. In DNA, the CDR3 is TGCAGAGTTGTCCCAGCTGGAAACACCATATATTTT.

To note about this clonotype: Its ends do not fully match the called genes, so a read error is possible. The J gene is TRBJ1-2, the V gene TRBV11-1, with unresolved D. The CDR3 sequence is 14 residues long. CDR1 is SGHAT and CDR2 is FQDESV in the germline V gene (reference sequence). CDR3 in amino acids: CPSSSLRDNHGYTF. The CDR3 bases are TGTCCCAGCAGTTCCCTCCGTGACAACCATGGCTACACCTTC.

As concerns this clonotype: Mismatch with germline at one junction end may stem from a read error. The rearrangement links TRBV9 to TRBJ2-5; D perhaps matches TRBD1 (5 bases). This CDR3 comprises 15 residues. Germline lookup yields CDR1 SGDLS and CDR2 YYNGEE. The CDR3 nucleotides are TGTGCCAACAGCGTAGACCCAGGGTGCGGTGAGACCCAGTACTTC. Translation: CANSVDPGCGETQYF.

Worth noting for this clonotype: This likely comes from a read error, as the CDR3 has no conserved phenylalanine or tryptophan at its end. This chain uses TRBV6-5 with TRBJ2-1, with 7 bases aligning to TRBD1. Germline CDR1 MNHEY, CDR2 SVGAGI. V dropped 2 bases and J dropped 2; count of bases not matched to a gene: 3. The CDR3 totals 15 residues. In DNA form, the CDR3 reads TGTGCCAGCAGTTACAGTCAGGGGGCCTACAATGAGCAGTTCCTC. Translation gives CASSYSQGAYNEQFL.